This record looks at one TCR beta chain sequence and its context. Its antigen remains unidentified. This sample is part of a study of T-cell reconstitution after alpha-beta-depleted transplantation in children. The study, taken as a whole, reports: Some patients' high day-60 TCRbeta diversity was attributed to recipient cells surviving conditioning. Two months or so post-transplant, alpha-beta T cells reportedly derived from several hundred expanded graft clones. Among T cells one year after transplant, newly produced cells accounted for most counts and diversity.

A library of TCRbeta sequences, prepared with unique molecular identifiers, was generated. In TCRdb, the PCR reads were re-called with MiXCR into one record per CDR3 protein. Here the sample spans around 960,000 distinct CDR3 sequences, about 31% being singletons. Material: PBMCs, mostly from graft donor cells, obtained 360 days after TCRalphabeta/CD19-depleted stem cell transplant. The TCR originated in a boy under two years old who had a stem cell transplant for SCID, so the T cells may come from the graft donor.

CDR3: CASSYEQGSYEQYF. CDR3 bases: TGTGCCAGCAGTTACGAACAGGGGTCCTACGAGCAGTACTTC. The chain joins TRBV6-5 to TRBJ2-7; TRBD1 aligns across 7 bases. With 2 bases clipped from V and 1 base from J, the junction kept 2 bases outside the gene matches. Per the germline V gene, CDR1 is MNHEY and CDR2 is SVGAGI. CDR3 length equals 14 residues.